This T cell receptor (beta chain) was documented in a study of monozygotic twins with inflammatory bowel disease. UMIs bearing a 6-nucleotide sample barcode were added through template switching. Using TCRalpha and TCRbeta cDNA, the researchers carried out two nested PCRs that lasted around 15 and 9 cycles. TCRdb re-called the 5' RACE reads and catalogs CDR3 proteins one per entry, DNA excluded. The table lists roughly 150,000 distinct CDR3 sequences. Broader study findings: Whether twins were concordant or discordant made no difference to repertoire similarity, possibly from limited power. Results did not support any single strong IBD-associated signal or clonotype.

On this clonotype: What it recognizes is unknown.

CDR3 length: 16 amino acids. Germline values: CDR1 SGHNT, CDR2 YENEEA. Specimen: blood. V is TRBV11-3 and J is TRBJ2-2; TCRdb calls TRBD1, which cannot be checked without DNA. This receptor was taken from a human donor with ulcerative colitis or Crohn's disease, or a healthy co-twin of an affected twin (not recorded which). CDR3 sequence reads: CASSRMGQLNTGELFF.